Below are 27 T cell receptor beta chains sequenced from a single sample in a study of cytomegalovirus exposure and HLA in healthy donors. 13 Jbeta primers and 60 Vbeta primers were used for the PCR. Libraries were prepared by immunoSEQ multiplex PCR; TCRdb keeps only in-frame clonotypes and omits some of them. The sample gives around 170,000 clones, about four fifths of which show up once; 1% is in the top ten. Sequencing was done on a sample of PBMCs. The source of these receptors is a woman aged 50 to 60 in good health and CMV-seropositive.

This chain connects TRBV19 to TRBJ2-7; 7 bases fit TRBD2. The CDR3 extends over 15 amino acids. CDR1 is LNHDA, CDR2 SQIVND, per germline (reference sequence). Trimming removed 5 bases from V and 0 bases from J; junction bases left unmatched: 7. CDR3 sequence reads: CASSPAGLRSYEQYF. The CDR3 DNA is TGTGCCAGTAGTCCAGCGGGACTCCGCTCCTACGAGCAGTACTTC.

This sequence joins TRBV5-1 and TRBJ2-7; the D is unclear. Germline lookup yields CDR1 SGHRS and CDR2 YFSETQ. This CDR3 has 15 residues. V was clipped by 0 bases and J by 3 bases, with 13 bases between them. The DNA of the CDR3 is TGCGCCAGCAGCTTGGCTTTAGAGGCCTTCTACGAGCAGTACTTC. It is translated as CASSLALEAFYEQYF. Variable domain in full (rest from reference TRBV5-1 and TRBJ2-7): KAGVTQTPRYLIKTRGQQVTLSCSPISGHRSVSWYQQTPGQGLQFLFEYFSETQRNKGNFPGRFSGRQFSNSRSEMNVSTLELGDSALYLCASSLALEAFYEQYFGPGTRLTVT.

The DNA of the CDR3 is TGTGCCAGCAGTTTATCAGGGAAAGAGACCCAGTACTTC. The encoded protein is CASSLSGKETQYF. The chain has TRBV28 and TRBJ2-5; TRBD1 is a possible D gene (5 bases). Germline V lookup: CDR1 MDHEN, CDR2 SYDVKM. Trimming removed 1 base from V and 3 bases from J, with 6 bases in between. The CDR3 is 13 residues long.

The V call is TRBV27, the J call TRBJ2-7, with 11 bases fitting TRBD1. Per germline, CDR1 MNHEY and CDR2 SMNVEV (reference sequence). The CDR3 consists of 19 residues. After removal of 5 bases from V and 2 bases from J, the junction contained 17 bases not matched to a gene. DNA for the CDR3: TGTGCCAGCAGTAAGGGACAGGGGGATTTCCTGTCACCCACCTACGAGCAGTACTTC. It specifies CASSKGQGDFLSPTYEQYF.

This sequence joins TRBV4-2 and TRBJ2-7, with 9 bases identical to TRBD1. V lost 1 base to trimming and J lost 4 bases; unmatched junction nucleotides: 5. CDR3 size: 15 residues. Germline V CDR1 and CDR2: LGHNA, YNFKEQ. This CDR3 is CASSQAIGQGYEQYF. The DNA of the CDR3 is TGTGCCAGCAGCCAAGCGATAGGACAGGGGTACGAGCAGTACTTC.

This chain links TRBV9 with TRBJ1-2; D is uncertain. CDR3 length equals 14 residues. V lost 0 bases and J lost 2, with 8 bases in between. Germline V gene sequence: CDR1 SGDLS, CDR2 YYNGEE. In nucleotides, the CDR3 is TGTGCCAGCAGCGTAGGAGCGGAGAACTATGGCTACACCTTC. Translating gives CASSVGAENYGYTF.

This clone has just one count. This chain joins TRBV5-1 and TRBJ1-2; D might be TRBD1 (6 bases). The CDR3 length is 14 residues. In germline, CDR1 is SGHRS, CDR2 YFSETQ. The V end was cut by 4 bases, the J end by 6 bases, with 16 bases between. CDR3 nucleotide sequence: TGCGCCAGCAGCCCCGATCCAGGGGCCGATGGCTACACCTTC. This gives the protein CASSPDPGADGYTF.

The chain carries TRBV6-5 and TRBJ1-1, with D perhaps TRBD1 (5 bases). The CDR3 sequence is 14 residues long. Looked up from germline, CDR1 is MNHEY and CDR2 is SVGAGI. Trimming shortened V by 4 bases and J by 10 bases, and 19 bases separated the two germline ends. The CDR3 DNA is TGTGCCAGCAGTTCGAGATCACAGGAAAGAATAGCTTTCTTT. Protein: CASSSRSQERIAFF.

The genes are TRBV7-2 and TRBJ2-1; 8 bases are shared with TRBD2. Losses at the gene ends were 3 bases for V and 4 bases for J; bases not matched to a gene: 5. In germline, CDR1 is SGHTA, CDR2 FQGNSA. The CDR3 extends over 15 amino acids. Here the CDR3 reads CASSFDGRGYNEQFF. CDR3 sequence (DNA): TGTGCCAGCAGCTTCGACGGGAGGGGATACAATGAGCAGTTCTTC.

The V and J genes are TRBV28 and TRBJ1-2; D gene uncertain. CDR3 size: 15 residues. V lost 5 bases to trimming and J lost 7 bases, with 20 bases between them. CDR1 and CDR2 from the germline V gene are MDHEN and SYDVKM. CDR3 in amino acids: CASSGPVKNLFGYTF. Written as DNA, the CDR3 is TGTGCCAGCAGTGGCCCAGTGAAGAATCTCTTTGGCTACACCTTC.

The V gene is TRBV7-9, the J gene TRBJ2-3, with 7 bases matching TRBD2. Germline CDR1 reads SEHNR; CDR2 reads FQNEAQ (reference sequence). This CDR3 comprises 16 residues. V lost 4 bases and J lost 2; bases outside the gene matches: 9. The CDR3 here is CASSSPGGGDTDTQYF. The CDR3 nucleotides read TGTGCCAGCAGCTCCCCAGGTGGGGGGGACACAGATACGCAGTATTTT.

This sequence joins TRBV28 and TRBJ2-7, with D maybe TRBD1 (5 bases). The germline V gene has CDR1 MDHEN and CDR2 SYDVKM. CDR3 length equals 14 residues. V was cut by 3 bases and J by 5 bases, with 14 bases left in between. The CDR3 DNA is TGTGCCAGCAGTTTGATCCAGGGAAGGCACGAGCAGTACTTC. It specifies CASSLIQGRHEQYF.

This rearrangement joins TRBV6-5 to TRBJ1-1; D unclear. Germline CDR1 MNHEY, CDR2 SVGAGI. V was clipped by 7 bases and J by 2 bases, with 5 bases between them. The CDR3 runs 11 residues. Here the CDR3 DNA reads TGTGCCAGCACGGGTAACACTGAAGCTTTCTTT. Its protein is CASTGNTEAFF.

The chain uses TRBV6-5 and TRBJ2-7; 9 bases map to TRBD1. Losses at the gene ends were 5 bases for V and 9 bases for J; bases not matched to a gene: 14. The length of the CDR3 is 15 residues. The V gene's germline CDR1 is MNHEY and CDR2 SVGAGI. The CDR3 bases are TGTGCCAGCAGTCAGAGCCGGGACAGGGCAATCAGGCAGTACTTC. Residues: CASSQSRDRAIRQYF.

This sequence joins TRBV7-9 and TRBJ1-1; D is perhaps TRBD1 (6 bases). The CDR3 spans 15 residues. Germline CDR1 SEHNR, CDR2 FQNEAQ (reference sequence). The germline V and J ends were trimmed by 3 bases and 1 base, with 12 bases remaining between them. CDR3 nucleotide sequence: TGTGCCAGCAGCTTCCCTCAGGGGAGGAACACTGAAGCTTTCTTT. Translated, it gives CASSFPQGRNTEAFF.

The chain combines TRBV9 with TRBJ1-1, with D maybe TRBD1 (5 bases). V shed 0 bases and J shed 2 bases, with 8 bases lying between them. The CDR3 sequence is 14 residues long. The V gene's germline CDR1 is SGDLS and CDR2 YYNGEE. CDR3 loop: CASSVGTQNTEAFF. The DNA of the CDR3 is TGTGCCAGCAGCGTAGGGACACAAAACACTGAAGCTTTCTTT.

The gene calls are TRBV9 and TRBJ2-7; possible D gene TRBD2, 5 bases. Germline CDR1 is SGDLS and CDR2 is YYNGEE. The V end lost 3 bases, the J end lost 0 bases, and 13 bases lay between the germline ends. The CDR3 contains 15 residues. For the CDR3, the DNA is TGTGCCAGCAGCGCGGGGATCCCGAGCTCCTACGAGCAGTACTTC. Translation gives CASSAGIPSSYEQYF.

The chain carries TRBV7-8 and TRBJ1-5; TRBD1 might be the D (5 bases). V was cut by 5 bases and J by 4 bases, with 15 bases left in between. The CDR3 extends over 15 amino acids. Germline values: CDR1 SGHVS, CDR2 FQNEAQ. The CDR3 DNA sequence: TGTGCCAGCAGCCCCCGGGACTCGCGTAATCAGCCCCAGCATTTT. Translation gives CASSPRDSRNQPQHF.

The rearrangement uses TRBV2 and TRBJ2-2; 8 positions match TRBD2. Per germline, CDR1 SNHLY and CDR2 FYNNEI. The trim removed 5 bases at V and 4 bases at J, leaving 3 bases unmatched. This CDR3 region has 14 residues. The CDR3 DNA is TGTGCCAGCAGTTCGGGACTAGTCACCGGGGAGCTGTTTTTT. It encodes CASSSGLVTGELFF.

The chain carries TRBV7-9 and TRBJ1-1; no clear D. V lost 5 bases, J lost 6 bases, and 13 bases lay in between. Germline CDR1 SEHNR, CDR2 FQNEAQ (reference sequence). The CDR3 sequence is 13 residues long. This CDR3 is CASSLESLAEAFF. In DNA, the CDR3 is TGTGCCAGCAGCCTAGAAAGCCTCGCTGAAGCTTTCTTT.

On this clone itself: Other DNA sequences from this sample encode an identical CDR3 as well. The V and J genes are TRBV5-1 and TRBJ2-1; possible D gene TRBD2, 7 bases. The CDR3 runs 14 residues. Trimming removed 0 bases from V and 5 bases from J, with 9 bases in between. Germline loops: CDR1 SGHRS, CDR2 YFSETQ. The chain's CDR3 is CASSLGGGHNEQFF. CDR3 coding DNA: TGCGCCAGCAGCTTGGGCGGGGGCCACAATGAGCAGTTCTTC.

This chain connects TRBV7-3 to TRBJ1-4; tentatively, D is TRBD1 (5 bases). Germline V gene data show CDR1 as SGHTA and CDR2 as FQGTGA. The CDR3 extends over 16 amino acids. The ends were cut back, 0 bases at V and 8 bases at J, with 16 bases in the middle. Here the CDR3 DNA reads TGTGCCAGCAGCTTAACCGCAGGGTTGAAAGCCGAAAAACTGTTTTTT. Encoded protein: CASSLTAGLKAEKLFF. Based on the CDR3 plus reference TRBV7-3 and TRBJ1-4, the full variable domain is GAGVSQTPSNKVTEKGKYVELRCDPISGHTALYWYRQSLGQGPEFLIYFQGTGAADDSGLPNDRFFAVRPEGSVSTLKIQRTERGDSAVYLCASSLTAGLKAEKLFFGSGTQLSVL.

The chain combines TRBV2 with TRBJ2-1; 9 bases line up with TRBD2. V gave up 4 bases and J gave up 7 bases; unmatched junction bases: 8. The CDR3 runs to 15 residues. Germline V CDR1 and CDR2: SNHLY, FYNNEI. CDR3 in amino acids: CASSVYSGGANEQFF. The CDR3 DNA reads TGTGCCAGCAGTGTTTATAGCGGGGGTGCAAATGAGCAGTTCTTC.

The chain joins TRBV5-1 to TRBJ2-6; 9 bases fit TRBD1. J gave up 1 base and V 2 bases, and 4 bases lay outside the gene matches. CDR1 SGHRS and CDR2 YFSETQ come from the germline V gene. This CDR3 spans 17 amino acids. The CDR3 protein is CASSFGQGLSGANVLTF. In DNA, the CDR3 is TGCGCCAGCAGCTTCGGACAGGGGTTATCTGGGGCCAACGTCCTGACTTTC.

This chain connects TRBV6-1 to TRBJ2-6, with D hard to call. V was shortened by 6 bases and J by 5 bases, with 14 bases between the two germline ends. CDR3 size: 15 residues. Germline values: CDR1 MNHNS, CDR2 SASEGT. CDR3 region: CASSDSKRWANVLTF. The CDR3 DNA reads as TGTGCCAGCAGCGACTCCAAGAGGTGGGCCAACGTCCTGACTTTC.

Only a few counts were recorded for this clone. The rearrangement links TRBV30 to TRBJ2-3; tentatively, D is TRBD2 (5 bases). Germline CDR1 GTSNPN, CDR2 SVGIG (reference sequence). The CDR3 loop spans 16 amino acids. Trimming shortened V by 2 bases and J by 1 base, and 16 bases separated the two germline ends. The DNA of the CDR3 is TGTGCCTGGAGTAGGGCCCCACGGACTGGCACAGATACGCAGTATTTT. Its translation: CAWSRAPRTGTDTQYF.

The chain employs TRBV7-3 and TRBJ2-3; 8 bases are a match to TRBD2. Trimming took 3 bases from V and 5 from J; bases not matched to a gene: 4. Germline V gene data show CDR1 as SGHTA and CDR2 as FQGTGA. This CDR3 region has 14 residues. DNA for the CDR3: TGTGCCAGCAGCTTCCTAGCGGGCCGAGATACGCAGTATTTT. Residues: CASSFLAGRDTQYF. The full variable domain, rest sourced from reference TRBV7-3 and TRBJ2-3, is GAGVSQTPSNKVTEKGKYVELRCDPISGHTALYWYRQSLGQGPEFLIYFQGTGAADDSGLPNDRFFAVRPEGSVSTLKIQRTERGDSAVYLCASSFLAGRDTQYFGPGTRLTVL.